The clone carrying this T cell receptor (beta chain) has at least ten counts. The antigen is unknown. The sample belongs to a study of identical twins. Study results and caveats: Insertions were fewer in abundant cord blood beta clonotypes, whereas memory repertoires showed none of this pattern.

MiXCR was run by TCRdb on the 5' RACE reads, yielding one entry per CDR3 protein. Here the sample spans roughly 200,000 distinct CDR3 sequences, approximately 15% being singletons. Germline assignment: CDR1 GTSNPN and CDR2 SVGIG (reference sequence). Trimming took 2 bases from V and 6 from J, leaving 7 bases between them. The CDR3 covers 12 residues. These records were also assigned to another study, of T cells expressing NK-cell markers.

Material for sequencing was CD8+ T cells sorted from blood. The rearrangement uses TRBV30 and TRBJ2-2; D ambiguous. This receptor was taken from a woman under 30 in good health. The DNA for the CDR3 is TGTGCCTGGAGTTTAGTTTCCGGGGAGCTGTTTTTT. Translation gives CAWSLVSGELFF.